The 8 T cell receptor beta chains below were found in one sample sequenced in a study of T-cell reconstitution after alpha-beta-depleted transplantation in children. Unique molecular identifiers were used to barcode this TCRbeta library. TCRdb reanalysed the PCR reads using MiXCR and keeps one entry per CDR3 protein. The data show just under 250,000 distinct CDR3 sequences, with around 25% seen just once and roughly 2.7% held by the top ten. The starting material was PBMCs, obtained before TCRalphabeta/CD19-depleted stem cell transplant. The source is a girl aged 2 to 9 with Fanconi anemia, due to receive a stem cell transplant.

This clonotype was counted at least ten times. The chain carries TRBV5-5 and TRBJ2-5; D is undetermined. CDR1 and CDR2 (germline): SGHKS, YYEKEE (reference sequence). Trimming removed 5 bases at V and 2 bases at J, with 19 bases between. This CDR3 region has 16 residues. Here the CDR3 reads CASSRWSTAPQETQYF. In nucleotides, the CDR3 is TGTGCCAGCAGTCGTTGGTCGACGGCCCCTCAAGAGACCCAGTACTTC.

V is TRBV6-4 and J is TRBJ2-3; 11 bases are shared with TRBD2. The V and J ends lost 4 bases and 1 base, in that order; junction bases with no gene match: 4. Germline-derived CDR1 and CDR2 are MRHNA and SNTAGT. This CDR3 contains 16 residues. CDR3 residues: CASSVLAGGRTDTQYF. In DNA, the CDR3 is TGTGCCAGCAGTGTCTTAGCGGGAGGGCGCACAGATACGCAGTATTTT.

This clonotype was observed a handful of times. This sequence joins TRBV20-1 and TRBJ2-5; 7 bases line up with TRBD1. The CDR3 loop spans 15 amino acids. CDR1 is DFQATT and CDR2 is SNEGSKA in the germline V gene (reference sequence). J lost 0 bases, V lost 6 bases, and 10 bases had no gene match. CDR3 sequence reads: CSATTGTEYQETQYF. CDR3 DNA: TGCAGTGCAACTACCGGGACAGAGTACCAAGAGACCCAGTACTTC.

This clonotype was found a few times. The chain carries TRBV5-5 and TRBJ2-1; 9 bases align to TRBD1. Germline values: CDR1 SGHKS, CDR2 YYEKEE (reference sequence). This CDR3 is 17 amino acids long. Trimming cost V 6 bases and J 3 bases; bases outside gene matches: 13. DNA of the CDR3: TGTGCCAGCATCCTCCGAGGGGACAGGGTAGGCTACAATGAGCAGTTCTTC. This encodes CASILRGDRVGYNEQFF.

The CDR3 region is CASSPGQGAETQYF. The CDR3 DNA follows: TGCGCCAGCAGCCCGGGACAGGGGGCGGAGACCCAGTACTTC. V is TRBV5-1 and J is TRBJ2-5; the match to TRBD1 covers 12 bases. Germline trimming cut 4 bases from V and 5 bases from J; bases unmatched to any gene: 3. This CDR3 comprises 14 residues. CDR1 and CDR2 (germline): SGHRS, YFSETQ.

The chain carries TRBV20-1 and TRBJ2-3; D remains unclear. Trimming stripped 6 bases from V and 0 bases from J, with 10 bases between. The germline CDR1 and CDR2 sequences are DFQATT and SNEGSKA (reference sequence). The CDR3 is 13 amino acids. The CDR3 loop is CSALLISTDTQYF. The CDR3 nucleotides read TGCAGTGCCCTCTTAATTAGCACAGATACGCAGTATTTT.

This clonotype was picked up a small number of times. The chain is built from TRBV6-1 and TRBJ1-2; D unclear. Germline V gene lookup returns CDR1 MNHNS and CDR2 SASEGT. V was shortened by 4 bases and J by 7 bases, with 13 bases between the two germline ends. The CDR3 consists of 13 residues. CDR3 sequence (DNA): TGTGCCAGCAGTGGTGAGGTAACGGGTGGCTACACCTTC. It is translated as CASSGEVTGGYTF.

This CDR3 is CSARLAGVLNEQYF. In nucleotides, the CDR3 is TGCAGTGCTAGACTAGCGGGAGTGTTAAACGAGCAGTACTTC. This chain links TRBV20-1 with TRBJ2-7, with TRBD2 matching 10 bases. The CDR3 spans 14 residues. The V and J ends lost 2 bases and 5 bases, in that order; junction bases with no gene match: 6. Germline loops: CDR1 DFQATT, CDR2 SNEGSKA (reference sequence).